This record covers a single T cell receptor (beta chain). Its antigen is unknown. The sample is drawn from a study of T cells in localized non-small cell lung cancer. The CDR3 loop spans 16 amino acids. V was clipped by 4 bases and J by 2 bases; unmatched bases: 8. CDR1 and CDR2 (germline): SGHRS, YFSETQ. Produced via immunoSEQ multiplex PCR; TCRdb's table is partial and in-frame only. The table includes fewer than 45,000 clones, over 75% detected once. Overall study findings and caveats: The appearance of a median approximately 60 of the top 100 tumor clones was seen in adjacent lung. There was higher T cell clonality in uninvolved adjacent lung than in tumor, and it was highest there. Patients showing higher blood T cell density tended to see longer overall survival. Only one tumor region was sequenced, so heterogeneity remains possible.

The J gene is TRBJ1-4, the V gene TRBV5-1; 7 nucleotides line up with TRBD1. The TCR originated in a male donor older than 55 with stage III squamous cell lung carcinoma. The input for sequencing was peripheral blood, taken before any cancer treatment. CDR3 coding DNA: TGCGCCAGCAGCGACGACAGGGCGGCGACTAATGAAAAACTGTTTTTT. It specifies CASSDDRAATNEKLFF.